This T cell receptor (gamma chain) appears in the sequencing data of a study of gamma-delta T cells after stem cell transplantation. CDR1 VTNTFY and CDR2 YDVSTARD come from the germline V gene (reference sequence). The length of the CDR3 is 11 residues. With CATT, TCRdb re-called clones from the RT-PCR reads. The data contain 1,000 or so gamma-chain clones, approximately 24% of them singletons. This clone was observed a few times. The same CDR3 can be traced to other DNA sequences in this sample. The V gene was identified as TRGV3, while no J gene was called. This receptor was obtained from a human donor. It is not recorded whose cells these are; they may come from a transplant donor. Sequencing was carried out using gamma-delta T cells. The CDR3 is CATWDFRGGLF. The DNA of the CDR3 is TGTGCTACCTGGGACTTCAGAGGGGGACTCTTT.